The 30 T cell receptor beta chains given below trace back to one sample, sequenced in a study of identical twins. One entry per CDR3 protein, called by TCRdb with MiXCR from the 5' RACE reads. The sample consists of a few hundred thousand distinct CDR3 sequences, approximately 17% of them appearing once. Source material: naive T cells sorted from blood. These TCRs come from a man aged 50-59 years in good health.

This clonotype was detected a few times. The rearrangement joins TRBV7-9 to TRBJ1-5; 9 bases are shared with TRBD1. Trimming removed 5 bases from V and 0 bases from J; junction bases left unmatched: 5. The germline V gene has CDR1 SEHNR and CDR2 FQNEAQ (reference sequence). This CDR3 contains 16 residues. CDR3 amino acids: CASSTGTGYSNQPQHF. As DNA, the CDR3 is TGTGCCAGCAGCACCGGGACAGGGTATAGCAATCAGCCCCAGCATTTT.

This clonotype was recorded at least ten times. The V and J genes are TRBV12-1 and TRBJ2-1; the D call of TRBD2 is as the table states it, not checked on the DNA. TRBV12-1 is given as a pseudogene. CDR3 length: 18 residues. CDR3 region: CASSCGTSGRAYYNEQFF. CDR3 nucleotide sequence: TGTGCCAGCAGCTGTGGGACTAGCGGGAGGGCCTACTACAATGAGCAGTTCTTC.

The CDR3 reads CATSKGQGSTEAFF. The DNA for the CDR3 is TGTGCCACCAGCAAGGGACAGGGGAGCACTGAAGCTTTCTTT. This chain links TRBV24-1 with TRBJ1-1, with 10 nucleotides matching TRBD1. The CDR3 runs 14 residues. V trimming: 7 bases; J trimming: 4 bases; junction bases outside the gene matches: 5. The V gene's germline CDR1 is KGHDR and CDR2 SFDVKD.

The gene calls are TRBV6-5 and TRBJ2-3; TRBD2 agrees at 8 bases. CDR1 is MNHEY and CDR2 is SVGAGI in the germline V gene. CDR3 length: 16 residues. V was clipped by 4 bases and J by 0 bases; unmatched bases: 6. The CDR3 nucleotides read TGTGCCAGCAGTTCTCTGAGCGGGAGAAGCACAGATACGCAGTATTTT. It yields the protein CASSSLSGRSTDTQYF.

This clonotype has more than one count but fewer than ten. CDR3 amino acids: CASSQRIPGLANNEQFF. The CDR3 DNA follows: TGTGCCAGCAGCCAACGCATTCCGGGACTAGCGAACAATGAGCAGTTCTTC. The chain joins TRBV7-9 to TRBJ2-1; 10 bases fit TRBD2. The CDR3 is made up of 17 amino acids. V trimming: 5 bases; J trimming: 5 bases; junction bases outside the gene matches: 12. CDR1 and CDR2 from the germline V gene are SEHNR and FQNEAQ (reference sequence). The entire variable domain, with the rest obtained from reference TRBV7-9 and TRBJ2-1, is as follows: DTGVSQNPRHKITKRGQNVTFRCDPISEHNRLYWYRQTLGQGPEFLTYFQNEAQLEKSRLLSDRFSAERPKGSFSTLEIQRTEQGDSAMYLCASSQRIPGLANNEQFFGPGTRLTVL.

V is TRBV6-5 and J is TRBJ2-1; D tentatively fits TRBD1 or TRBD2 (6 bases each). The V end was cut by 2 bases, the J end by 0 bases, with 11 bases between. The CDR3 has 16 residues. Germline V CDR1 and CDR2: MNHEY, SVGAGI. The CDR3: CASSYGGGLSYNEQFF. CDR3 sequence (DNA): TGTGCCAGCAGTTACGGTGGGGGGCTCTCCTACAATGAGCAGTTCTTC.

The chain is built from TRBV5-5 and TRBJ2-5, with 8 bases lining up with TRBD1. CDR3 size: 15 residues. V dropped 4 bases and J dropped 4; count of bases not matched to a gene: 9. Germline lookup yields CDR1 SGHKS and CDR2 YYEKEE (reference sequence). The CDR3 DNA reads TGTGCCAGCAGCGTTGCAGGGGGCGTAGGAGAGACCCAGTACTTC. It translates to CASSVAGGVGETQYF. Drawing the rest from reference TRBV5-5 and TRBJ2-5, the complete variable domain is DAGVTQSPTHLIKTRGQQVTLRCSPISGHKSVSWYQQVLGQGPQFIFQYYEKEERGRGNFPDRFSARQFPNYSSELNVNALLLGDSALYLCASSVAGGVGETQYFGPGTRLLVL.

The V and J genes are TRBV6-2 or TRBV6-3 and TRBJ2-5, with TRBD2 matching 7 bases. The V gene end was trimmed by 3 bases and the J gene end by 5 bases; junction bases not matched to a gene: 12. From germline, CDR1 is MNHEY and CDR2 SVGEGT. This CDR3 spans 16 amino acids. The CDR3 nucleotides are TGTGCCAGCAGTTATTTACGAGGGAGGGCCGGGGAGACCCAGTACTTC. Translated: CASSYLRGRAGETQYF.

The rearrangement links TRBV12-3 or TRBV12-4 to TRBJ2-5, with 8 bases lining up with TRBD2. V was pared by 5 bases and J by 9 bases, with 14 bases of the junction left unmatched. The CDR3 runs 15 residues. The CDR3 sequence is CASSQVAGTVGPQYF. CDR3 nucleotide sequence: TGTGCCAGCAGTCAGGTAGCGGGGACTGTCGGTCCCCAGTACTTC.

This clonotype was seen a few times. V gene TRBV7-9 combines with J gene TRBJ2-7; D possibly matches TRBD1 or TRBD2 (5 bases each). CDR1 and CDR2 from the germline V gene are SEHNR and FQNEAQ (reference sequence). This CDR3 comprises 14 residues. Trimming took off 5 bases at V and 3 bases at J, with 14 bases between the two ends. In nucleotides, the CDR3 is TGTGCCAGCAGCCCCGGGACGGCTGACTACGAGCAGTACTTC. It is translated as CASSPGTADYEQYF.

This clonotype was detected many times. The CDR3 loop is CASSFGPFYGYTF. The DNA for the CDR3 is TGTGCCAGCAGCTTCGGGCCCTTCTATGGCTACACCTTC. The chain has TRBV7-9 and TRBJ1-2, with D hard to call. Trimming shortened V by 3 bases and J by 4 bases, and 9 bases separated the two germline ends. Germline assignment: CDR1 SEHNR and CDR2 FQNEAQ (reference sequence). The CDR3 has 13 amino acids.

The chain employs TRBV25-1 and TRBJ1-1; D possibly corresponds to TRBD1 (5 bases). The length of the CDR3 is 13 residues. Germline V gives CDR1 MGHDK, CDR2 SYGVNS. V lost 4 bases and J lost 7, with 13 bases in between. In DNA, the CDR3 is TGTGCCAGCAGTGTGGTAGGGGCGTATGAAGCTTTCTTT. Amino acids: CASSVVGAYEAFF.

In this sample, this clonotype turned up a few times. The chain carries TRBV5-5 and TRBJ2-5; D is unresolved. The CDR3 extends over 15 amino acids. The V end was cut by 4 bases, the J end by 4 bases, with 17 bases between. From germline, CDR1 is SGHKS and CDR2 YYEKEE (reference sequence). Here the CDR3 DNA reads TGTGCCAGCAGCCAAGGAGATCTAGTGGCAGAGACCCAGTACTTC. Protein: CASSQGDLVAETQYF.

The rearrangement joins TRBV11-2 to TRBJ2-3; TRBD2 aligns across 11 bases. Germline V CDR1 and CDR2: SGHAT, FQNNGV. The CDR3 is 19 amino acids. The J segment lost 0 bases and the V segment lost 2 bases, leaving 10 bases of the junction unmatched. The CDR3 loop reads CASSLLPLAGGISTDTQYF. CDR3 DNA sequence: TGTGCCAGCAGCTTACTCCCCCTAGCGGGGGGCATTAGCACAGATACGCAGTATTTT.

This clonotype was picked up many times. V usage is TRBV7-2 and J usage is TRBJ2-1; no definite D call. The CDR3 runs 12 residues. The germline V and J ends were trimmed by 1 base and 12 bases, with 10 bases remaining between them. Germline CDR1 reads SGHTA; CDR2 reads FQGNSA. In DNA, the CDR3 is TGTGCCAGCAGCTTAGGGATAGATCGGCAGTTCTTC. It encodes CASSLGIDRQFF. Looking up the rest from reference TRBV7-2 and TRBJ2-1 gives the full variable domain: GAGVSQSPSNKVTEKGKDVELRCDPISGHTALYWYRQSLGQGLEFLIYFQGNSAPDKSGLPSDRFSAERTGGSVSTLTIQRTQQEDSAVYLCASSLGIDRQFFGPGTRLTVL.

The chain uses TRBV30 and TRBJ1-6; D gene uncertain. The ends were cut back, 3 bases at V and 9 bases at J, with 12 bases in the middle. The CDR3 loop spans 13 amino acids. Germline V gene data show CDR1 as GTSNPN and CDR2 as SVGIG (reference sequence). The CDR3 region is CAWSPDPISPLHF. The CDR3 bases are TGTGCCTGGAGCCCCGACCCGATTTCACCCCTCCACTTT.

This clonotype was detected a few times. The rearrangement links TRBV27 to TRBJ1-2, with D hard to call. The CDR3 runs 15 residues. Germline V gene lookup returns CDR1 MNHEY and CDR2 SMNVEV (reference sequence). V lost 1 base to trimming and J lost 5 bases, with 14 bases between them. The CDR3 protein is CASSLYGGLTYGYTF. The CDR3 DNA reads as TGTGCCAGCAGTTTATACGGAGGGCTTACTTATGGCTACACCTTC.

This chain connects TRBV6-1 to TRBJ2-3; TRBD1 matches 7 bases. The CDR3 covers 14 residues. Germline lookup yields CDR1 MNHNS and CDR2 SASEGT. V was clipped by 5 bases and J by 6 bases; unmatched bases: 8. The CDR3 protein is CASSPRQGLDTQYF. The CDR3 DNA reads TGTGCCAGCAGTCCACGACAGGGTCTCGATACGCAGTATTTT.

The chain combines TRBV2 with TRBJ1-2, with D unclear. Germline assignment: CDR1 SNHLY and CDR2 FYNNEI. The CDR3 sequence is 18 residues long. V was clipped by 4 bases and J by 4 bases, with 25 bases between them. The CDR3 DNA follows: TGTGCCAGCAGTGGTGGCCCAGGAGGCCAAACCCCGCTCTATGGCTACACCTTC. Its protein product is CASSGGPGGQTPLYGYTF. The full variable domain, with the rest looked up from reference TRBV2 and TRBJ1-2, is EPEVTQTPSHQVTQMGQEVILRCVPISNHLYFYWYRQILGQKVEFLVSFYNNEISEKSEIFDDQFSVERPDGSNFTLKIRSTKLEDSAMYFCASSGGPGGQTPLYGYTFGSGTRLTVV.

Only a few counts were recorded for this clonotype. The V call is TRBV3-1, the J call TRBJ2-1, with 11 positions matching TRBD2. The V and J ends lost 3 bases and 6 bases, in that order; junction bases with no gene match: 7. This CDR3 region has 16 residues. Per germline, CDR1 LGHDT and CDR2 YNNKEL (reference sequence). CDR3: CASSQSLAGALNEQFF. DNA of the CDR3: TGTGCCAGCAGCCAGTCACTAGCGGGGGCCCTCAATGAGCAGTTCTTC.

The V call is TRBV6-2 or TRBV6-3, the J call TRBJ2-1; TRBD2 aligns across 9 bases. The CDR3 is made up of 16 amino acids. V dropped 5 bases and J dropped 3; count of bases not matched to a gene: 8. CDR1 is MNHEY and CDR2 is SVGEGT in the germline V gene. The DNA of the CDR3 is TGTGCCAGCAGTCTGGTAGGGACTAGCTTCTACAATGAGCAGTTCTTC. This translates into CASSLVGTSFYNEQFF.

J is TRBJ1-2 and V is TRBV29-1, with D tentatively TRBD1 (5 bases). This CDR3 contains 13 residues. Germline CDR1 is SQVTM and CDR2 is ANQGSEA. Deletions cut 3 bases from V and 2 bases from J, with 10 bases between. In nucleotides, the CDR3 is TGCAGCGTTGATCGGGGGAGCAACTATGGCTACACCTTC. Translated: CSVDRGSNYGYTF. Looking up the rest from reference TRBV29-1 and TRBJ1-2 gives the full variable domain: SAVISQKPSRDICQRGTSLTIQCQVDSQVTMMFWYRQQPGQSLTLIATANQGSEATYESGFVIDKFPISRPNLTFSTLTVSNMSPEDSSIYLCSVDRGSNYGYTFGSGTRLTVV.

This clonotype was seen at least ten times. This chain joins TRBV5-1 and TRBJ1-1; D possibly corresponds to TRBD1 (6 bases). From germline, CDR1 is SGHRS and CDR2 YFSETQ. V gave up 4 bases and J gave up 10 bases, with 17 bases separating them. The CDR3 extends over 13 amino acids. CDR3 coding DNA: TGCGCCAGCAGCCCCGGGACATATCGGGGAGCTTTCTTT. As protein: CASSPGTYRGAFF.

The chain couples TRBV10-3 to TRBJ1-1, with 11 bases fitting TRBD1. This CDR3 region has 15 residues. V was pared by 3 bases and J by 2 bases, with 2 bases of the junction left unmatched. CDR1 and CDR2 (germline): ENHRY, SYGVKD. CDR3 DNA: TGTGCCATCAGTGAAGGGACAGGGGGTAACACTGAAGCTTTCTTT. Protein product: CAISEGTGGNTEAFF.

This clonotype came up a few times. The genes are TRBV19 and TRBJ2-7; D remains ambiguous. There are 12 residues in the CDR3. Looked up from germline, CDR1 is LNHDA and CDR2 is SQIVND (reference sequence). Trimming removed 3 bases at V and 4 bases at J, with 7 bases between. The CDR3 sequence is CASSIPGYEQYF. CDR3 sequence (DNA): TGTGCCAGTAGTATCCCAGGTTACGAGCAGTACTTC.

This clonotype was counted a few times. The chain joins TRBV27 to TRBJ2-7; D possibly corresponds to TRBD2 (5 bases). V was pared by 0 bases and J by 4 bases, with 16 bases between. This CDR3 region has 16 residues. Germline CDR1 is MNHEY and CDR2 is SMNVEV (reference sequence). The CDR3 here is CASSLSSAGPFYEQYF. The CDR3 DNA is TGTGCCAGCAGTTTATCTTCCGCGGGCCCTTTTTACGAGCAGTACTTC.

In its sample, this clonotype was seen many times. The chain employs TRBV7-2 and TRBJ2-7, with D uncertain. Trimming removed 1 base from V and 4 bases from J, with 11 bases in between. Germline V CDR1 and CDR2: SGHTA, FQGNSA. CDR3 size: 14 residues. CDR3 DNA sequence: TGTGCCAGCAGCTTAGGAGTCGGGCTTTACGAGCAGTACTTC. It specifies CASSLGVGLYEQYF.

This clonotype was picked up many times. The chain couples TRBV11-2 to TRBJ2-5; D unresolved. The CDR3 spans 12 residues. The germline V gene has CDR1 SGHAT and CDR2 FQNNGV. The ends were cut back, 4 bases at V and 3 bases at J, with 6 bases in the middle. CDR3 protein: CASSWIKETQYF. In DNA form, the CDR3 reads TGTGCCAGCAGCTGGATCAAAGAGACCCAGTACTTC.

This clonotype was recorded many times. The gene calls are TRBV5-1 and TRBJ2-1; 9 bases line up with TRBD2. J gave up 3 bases and V 0 bases, and 4 bases lay outside the gene matches. This CDR3 region has 16 residues. Per germline, CDR1 SGHRS and CDR2 YFSETQ. Here the CDR3 reads CASSLARGGDYNEQFF. The CDR3 DNA reads TGCGCCAGCAGCTTGGCGCGCGGGGGGGACTACAATGAGCAGTTCTTC. Filled out from reference TRBV5-1 and TRBJ2-1, the complete variable domain reads KAGVTQTPRYLIKTRGQQVTLSCSPISGHRSVSWYQQTPGQGLQFLFEYFSETQRNKGNFPGRFSGRQFSNSRSEMNVSTLELGDSALYLCASSLARGGDYNEQFFGPGTRLTVL.

This clonotype was counted many times. The V and J genes are TRBV24-1 and TRBJ1-4; D gene unclear. There are 13 residues in the CDR3. The V gene lost 7 bases and the J gene lost 3 bases, with 8 bases spanning the gap. CDR1 KGHDR and CDR2 SFDVKD come from the germline V gene. CDR3 coding DNA: TGTGCCACCAGCTGGGGAGCTAATGAAAAACTGTTTTTT. Protein sequence: CATSWGANEKLFF.